This passage covers 7 T cell receptor beta chains from one sample sequenced in a study of blood T cells in healthy people across ages. Primed by a sample-barcoded 5' primer and a J-beta primer mix, a second PCR proceeded for roughly 6 to 12 cycles. One entry per CDR3 protein results from TCRdb running MiXCR on the 5' RACE reads. The sample contains hundreds of thousands of distinct CDR3 sequences, about 48% of which appear only once. Sequenced material: blood. The receptors here all came from a man aged 25 to 40 in good health.

The V call is TRBV12-3 or TRBV12-4, the J call TRBJ2-7; 8 nucleotides line up with TRBD1. Germline trimming cut 2 bases from V and 0 bases from J; bases unmatched to any gene: 9. The CDR3 sequence is 17 residues long. This CDR3 is CASSLRADRGGSYEQYF. The CDR3 coding sequence is TGTGCCAGCAGTTTAAGGGCCGACAGGGGCGGCTCCTACGAGCAGTACTTC.

The V and J genes are TRBV15 and TRBJ2-7; D tentatively reads TRBD1 or TRBD2 (5 bases each). CDR3 length equals 18 residues. CDR1 and CDR2 (germline): LNHNV, YYDKDF (reference sequence). Trimming cost V 4 bases and J 3 bases, with 25 bases left between them. CDR3 bases: TGTGCCACCAGCACCGACATCCCGGGGCCCGAAGGATACTACGAGCAGTACTTC. It encodes CATSTDIPGPEGYYEQYF.

The chain carries TRBV5-1 and TRBJ1-1, with 7 bases matching TRBD1. Germline lookup yields CDR1 SGHRS and CDR2 YFSETQ. The junction had 7 bases not matched to a gene; V was cut back by 2 bases and J by 3 bases. The CDR3 has 15 amino acids. CDR3 sequence reads: CASSLTGAEYTEAFF. CDR3 in DNA: TGCGCCAGCAGCTTAACAGGGGCGGAGTACACTGAAGCTTTCTTT.

The chain couples TRBV7-9 to TRBJ1-2, with a possible D match to TRBD1 (6 bases). V lost 6 bases and J 1 base, leaving 12 bases between the germline ends. Germline assignment: CDR1 SEHNR and CDR2 FQNEAQ (reference sequence). This CDR3 is built from 14 residues. The CDR3 DNA sequence: TGTGCCAGCAGTGATAGACAGGATAACTATGGCTACACCTTC. Its translation is CASSDRQDNYGYTF.

The chain is built from TRBV6-2 or TRBV6-3 and TRBJ2-7; TRBD2 is a possible D gene (6 bases). Germline CDR1 MNHEY, CDR2 SVGEGT. The CDR3 sequence is 13 residues long. Trimming pared 8 bases from V and 0 bases from J, leaving 11 bases between. CDR3 in DNA: TGTGCCAGCTGGGACTTGAACTCCTACGAGCAGTACTTC. It is translated as CASWDLNSYEQYF.

The J gene is TRBJ2-5, the V gene TRBV28; 7 nucleotides match TRBD2. Germline V gene lookup returns CDR1 MDHEN and CDR2 SYDVKM. The CDR3 runs to 15 residues. Trimming took 7 bases from V and 1 from J; bases not matched to a gene: 9. CDR3 loop: CASKTWEGGQETQYF. The CDR3 region has the DNA TGTGCCAGCAAGACTTGGGAGGGCGGCCAAGAGACCCAGTACTTC.

This chain joins TRBV14 and TRBJ2-7; no firm D call. CDR1 is SGHDN and CDR2 is FVKESK in the germline V gene. CDR3 length: 16 residues. V was trimmed by 0 bases and J by 4 bases, leaving 16 bases between them. Here the CDR3 DNA reads TGTGCCAGCAGCCAAGATAGTGCCCGATTAGGGTACGAGCAGTACTTC. Translation: CASSQDSARLGYEQYF.